One T cell receptor (beta chain) is described in this entry. The antigen remains unidentified. Primers used in a second PCR of about 7 to 12 cycles were a sample-barcoded 5' primer and a J-beta primer mix. Every molecule of cDNA carried a tag from a template-switch adaptor with 12 random nucleotides. TCRdb analysed the 5' RACE reads with MiXCR anew, one entry per CDR3 protein. This table has 1,500,000 or so distinct CDR3 sequences, roughly 43% appearing once. This sample was included in a study of blood T cells in healthy people across ages. Study-wide points: In older individuals, TCR beta diversity per million T cells was lower, falling roughly linearly with age. The study regarded diversity estimates from one million T cells as underestimates.

Sequencing was carried out using blood. The TCR comes from a woman aged 18-35 years in good health.

The CDR3 DNA reads TGCAGCGTCTCCCGGCAGAACACTGAAGCTTTCTTT. Its protein is CSVSRQNTEAFF. This chain joins TRBV29-1 and TRBJ1-1, with no clear D. Trimming left V 6 bases short and J 1 base short, with 9 bases between. Per germline, CDR1 SQVTM and CDR2 ANQGSEA. The CDR3 length is 12 residues.